This T cell receptor (beta chain) was identified during a study of blood T cell repertoires in COVID-19. Germline CDR1 ENHRY, CDR2 SYGVKD. The CDR3 contains 17 residues. Trimming removed 3 bases at V and 8 bases at J, with 23 bases between. Profiling relied on immunoSEQ multiplex PCR, and the TCRdb table lists in-frame clones only, not all of them. The profile shows about 370,000 clones, roughly 91% of them singletons. The receptor comes from a woman in her 30s who had recovered from COVID-19. The chain links TRBV10-3 to TRBJ2-1; a possible D gene is TRBD1 (6 bases). The specimen sequenced was PBMCs or T cells enriched from blood (not recorded which). Here the CDR3 reads CAISDRPGKQGKDEQFF. The DNA for the CDR3 is TGTGCCATCAGTGATAGGCCTGGAAAGCAGGGGAAGGATGAGCAGTTCTTC.